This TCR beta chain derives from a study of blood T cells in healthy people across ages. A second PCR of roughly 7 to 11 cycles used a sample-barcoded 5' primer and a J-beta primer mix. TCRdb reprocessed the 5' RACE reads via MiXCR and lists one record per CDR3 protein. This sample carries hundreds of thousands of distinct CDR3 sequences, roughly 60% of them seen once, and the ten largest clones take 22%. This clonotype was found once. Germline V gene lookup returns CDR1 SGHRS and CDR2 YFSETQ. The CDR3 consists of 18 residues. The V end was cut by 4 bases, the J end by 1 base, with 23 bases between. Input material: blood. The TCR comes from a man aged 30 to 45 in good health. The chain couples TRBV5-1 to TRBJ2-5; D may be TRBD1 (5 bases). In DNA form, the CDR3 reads TGCGCCAGCAGCCCAGCCGCGAGTTCCAGGGAAGGCCAAGAGACCCAGTACTTC. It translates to CASSPAASSREGQETQYF.